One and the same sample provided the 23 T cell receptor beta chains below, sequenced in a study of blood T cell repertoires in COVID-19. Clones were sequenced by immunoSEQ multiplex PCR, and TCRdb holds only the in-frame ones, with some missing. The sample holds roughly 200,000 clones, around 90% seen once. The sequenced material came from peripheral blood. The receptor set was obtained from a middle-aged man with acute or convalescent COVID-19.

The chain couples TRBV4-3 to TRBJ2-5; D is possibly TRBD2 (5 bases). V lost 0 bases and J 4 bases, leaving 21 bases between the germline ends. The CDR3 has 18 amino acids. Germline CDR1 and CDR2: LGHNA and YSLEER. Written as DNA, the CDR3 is TGCGCCAGCAGCCAAGATCCGTCCACAACTGGAGGAGGAGAGACCCAGTACTTC. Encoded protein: CASSQDPSTTGGGETQYF.

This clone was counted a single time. The CDR3 here is CASSWTTPNSPLHF. CDR3 DNA: TGTGCCAGCAGTTGGACAACCCCAAATTCACCCCTCCACTTT. The chain joins TRBV6-2 or TRBV6-3 to TRBJ1-6; perhaps TRBD1 as D (5 bases). Trimming took 4 bases from V and 7 from J, leaving 11 bases between them. This CDR3 is 14 amino acids long. Germline V gene data show CDR1 as MNHEY and CDR2 as SVGEGT.

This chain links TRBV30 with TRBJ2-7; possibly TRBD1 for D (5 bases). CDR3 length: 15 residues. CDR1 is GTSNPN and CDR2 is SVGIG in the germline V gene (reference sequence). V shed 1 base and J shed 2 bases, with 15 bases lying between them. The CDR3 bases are TGTGCCTGGAGTGGATTACAGGAGTCCACCTACGAGCAGTACTTC. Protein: CAWSGLQESTYEQYF. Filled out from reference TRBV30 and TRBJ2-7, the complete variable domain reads SQTIHQWPATLVQPVGSPLSLECTVEGTSNPNLYWYRQAAGRGLQLLFYSVGIGQISSEVPQNLSASRPQDRQFILSSKKLLLSDSGFYLCAWSGLQESTYEQYFGPGTRLTVT.

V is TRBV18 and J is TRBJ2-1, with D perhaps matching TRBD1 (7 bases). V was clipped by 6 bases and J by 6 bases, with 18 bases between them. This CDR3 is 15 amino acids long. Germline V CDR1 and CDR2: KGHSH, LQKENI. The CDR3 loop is CASSPTRQGGNEQFF. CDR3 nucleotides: TGTGCCAGCTCGCCAACCCGACAGGGAGGCAATGAGCAGTTCTTC.

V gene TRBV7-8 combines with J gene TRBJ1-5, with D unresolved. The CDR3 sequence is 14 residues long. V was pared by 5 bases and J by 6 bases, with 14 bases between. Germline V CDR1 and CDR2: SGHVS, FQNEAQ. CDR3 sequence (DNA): TGTGCCAGCAGCACGAGGATGGAGGGTCAGCCCCAGCATTTT. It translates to CASSTRMEGQPQHF.

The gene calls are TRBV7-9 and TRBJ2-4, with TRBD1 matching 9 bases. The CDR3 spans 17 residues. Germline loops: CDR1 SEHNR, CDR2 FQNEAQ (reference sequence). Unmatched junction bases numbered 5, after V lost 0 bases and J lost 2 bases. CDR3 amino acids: CASSLAGTGSPKNIQYF. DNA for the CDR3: TGTGCCAGCAGCTTAGCGGGGACAGGGAGTCCCAAAAACATTCAGTACTTC.

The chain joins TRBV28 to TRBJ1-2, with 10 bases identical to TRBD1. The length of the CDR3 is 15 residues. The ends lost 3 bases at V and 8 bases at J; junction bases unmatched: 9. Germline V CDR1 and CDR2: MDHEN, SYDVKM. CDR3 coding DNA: TGTGCCAGCAGTTTTGGGACAGGGGAGGCGCGAGGCTACACCTTC. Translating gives CASSFGTGEARGYTF.

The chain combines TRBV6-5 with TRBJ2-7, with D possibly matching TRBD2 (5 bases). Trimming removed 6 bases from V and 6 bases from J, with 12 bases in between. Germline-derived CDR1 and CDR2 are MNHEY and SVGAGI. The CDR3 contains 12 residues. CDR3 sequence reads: CASSILGGEQYF. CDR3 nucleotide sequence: TGTGCCAGCAGCATCCTAGGAGGCGAGCAGTACTTC.

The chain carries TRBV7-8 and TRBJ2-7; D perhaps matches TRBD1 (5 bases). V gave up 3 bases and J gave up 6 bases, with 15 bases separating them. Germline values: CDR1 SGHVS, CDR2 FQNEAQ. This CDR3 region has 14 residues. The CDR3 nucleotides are TGTGCCAGCAGCTTTGGACAAAGGGGTCGCGAGCAGTACTTC. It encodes CASSFGQRGREQYF.

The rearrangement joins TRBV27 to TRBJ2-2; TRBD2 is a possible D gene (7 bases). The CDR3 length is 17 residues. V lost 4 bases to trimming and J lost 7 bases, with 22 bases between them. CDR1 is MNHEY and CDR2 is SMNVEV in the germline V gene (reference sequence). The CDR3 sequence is CASSSATRGPGGGELFF. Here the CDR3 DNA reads TGTGCCAGCAGTTCGGCGACCAGGGGTCCGGGGGGCGGGGAGCTGTTTTTT.

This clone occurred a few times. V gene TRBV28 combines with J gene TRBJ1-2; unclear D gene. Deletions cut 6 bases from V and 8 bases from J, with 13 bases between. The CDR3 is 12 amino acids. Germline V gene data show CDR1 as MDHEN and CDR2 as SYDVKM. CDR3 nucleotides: TGTGCCAGCAGGCCCGGCTACGGGGGCTACACCTTC. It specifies CASRPGYGGYTF.

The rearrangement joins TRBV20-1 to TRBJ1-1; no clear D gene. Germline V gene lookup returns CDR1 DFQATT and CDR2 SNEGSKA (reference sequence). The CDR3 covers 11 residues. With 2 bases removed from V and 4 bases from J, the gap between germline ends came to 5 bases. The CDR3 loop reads CSARPSTEAFF. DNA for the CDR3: TGCAGTGCTAGACCCAGCACTGAAGCTTTCTTT.

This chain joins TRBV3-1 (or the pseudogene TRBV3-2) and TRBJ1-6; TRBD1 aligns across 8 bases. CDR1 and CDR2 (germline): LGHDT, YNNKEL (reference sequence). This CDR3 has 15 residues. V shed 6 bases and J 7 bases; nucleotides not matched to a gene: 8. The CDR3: CASSLQGARNSPLHF. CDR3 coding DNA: TGTGCCAGCAGTCTCCAGGGGGCGCGAAATTCACCCCTCCACTTT.

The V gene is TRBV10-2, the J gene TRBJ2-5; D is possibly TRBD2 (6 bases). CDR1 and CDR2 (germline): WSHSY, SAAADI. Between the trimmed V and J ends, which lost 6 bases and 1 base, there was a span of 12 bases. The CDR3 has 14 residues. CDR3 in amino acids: CASRPRRGQETQYF. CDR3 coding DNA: TGCGCCAGCAGGCCAAGGCGGGGCCAAGAGACCCAGTACTTC.

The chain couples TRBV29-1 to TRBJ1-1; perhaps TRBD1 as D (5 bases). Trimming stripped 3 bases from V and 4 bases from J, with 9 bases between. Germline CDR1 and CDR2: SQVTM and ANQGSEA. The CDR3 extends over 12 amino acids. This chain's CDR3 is CSVDRGVTEAFF. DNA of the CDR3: TGCAGCGTTGATCGGGGGGTCACTGAAGCTTTCTTT.

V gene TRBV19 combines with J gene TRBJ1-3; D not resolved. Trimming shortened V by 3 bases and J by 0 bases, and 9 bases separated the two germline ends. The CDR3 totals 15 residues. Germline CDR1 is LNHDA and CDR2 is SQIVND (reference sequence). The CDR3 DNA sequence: TGTGCCAGTAGTATTTCGCACAACTCTGGAAACACCATATATTTT. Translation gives CASSISHNSGNTIYF.

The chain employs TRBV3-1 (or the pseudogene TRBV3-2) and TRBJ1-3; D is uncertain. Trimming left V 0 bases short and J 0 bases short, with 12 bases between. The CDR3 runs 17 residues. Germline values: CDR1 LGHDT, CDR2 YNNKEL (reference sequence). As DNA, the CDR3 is TGTGCCAGCAGCCAAGATTTTACAGCCGTCTCTGGAAACACCATATATTTT. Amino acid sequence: CASSQDFTAVSGNTIYF.

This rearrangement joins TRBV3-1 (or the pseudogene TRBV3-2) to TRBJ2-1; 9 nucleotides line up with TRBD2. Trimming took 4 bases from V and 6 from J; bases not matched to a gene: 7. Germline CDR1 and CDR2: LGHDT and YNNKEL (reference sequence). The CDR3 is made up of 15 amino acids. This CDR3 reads CASSPLSSGTNEQFF. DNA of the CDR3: TGTGCCAGCAGCCCCCTTTCTAGCGGGACCAATGAGCAGTTCTTC.

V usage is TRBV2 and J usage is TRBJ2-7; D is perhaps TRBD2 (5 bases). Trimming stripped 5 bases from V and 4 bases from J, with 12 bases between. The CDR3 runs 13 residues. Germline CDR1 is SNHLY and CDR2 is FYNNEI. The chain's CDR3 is CASSPRAVYEQYF. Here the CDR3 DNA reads TGTGCCAGCAGTCCGAGGGCCGTTTACGAGCAGTACTTC.

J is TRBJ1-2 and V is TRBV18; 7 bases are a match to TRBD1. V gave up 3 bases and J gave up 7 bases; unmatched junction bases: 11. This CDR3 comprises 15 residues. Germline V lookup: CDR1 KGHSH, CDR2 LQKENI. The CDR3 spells CASSPPGTAGVGYTF. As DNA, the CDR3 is TGTGCCAGCTCACCTCCCGGGACAGCTGGTGTTGGCTACACCTTC. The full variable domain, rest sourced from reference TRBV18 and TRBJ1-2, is NAGVMQNPRHLVRRRGQEARLRCSPMKGHSHVYWYRQLPEEGLKFMVYLQKENIIDESGMPKERFSAEFPKEGPSILRIQQVVRGDSAAYFCASSPPGTAGVGYTFGSGTRLTVV.

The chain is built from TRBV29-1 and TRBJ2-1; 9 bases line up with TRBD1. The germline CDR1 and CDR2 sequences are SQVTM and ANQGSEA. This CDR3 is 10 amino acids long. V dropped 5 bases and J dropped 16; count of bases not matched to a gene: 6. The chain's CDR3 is CSVPGTGNFF. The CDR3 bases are TGCAGCGTTCCCGGGACAGGGAATTTCTTC.

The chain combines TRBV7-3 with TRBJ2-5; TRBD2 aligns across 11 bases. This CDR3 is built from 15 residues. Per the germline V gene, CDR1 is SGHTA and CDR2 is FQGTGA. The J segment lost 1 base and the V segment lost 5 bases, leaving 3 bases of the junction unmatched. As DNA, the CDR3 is TGTGCCAGCAGCACCGGGACTAGCGGCCAAGAGACCCAGTACTTC. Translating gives CASSTGTSGQETQYF. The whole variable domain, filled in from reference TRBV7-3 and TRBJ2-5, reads GAGVSQTPSNKVTEKGKYVELRCDPISGHTALYWYRQSLGQGPEFLIYFQGTGAADDSGLPNDRFFAVRPEGSVSTLKIQRTERGDSAVYLCASSTGTSGQETQYFGPGTRLLVL.

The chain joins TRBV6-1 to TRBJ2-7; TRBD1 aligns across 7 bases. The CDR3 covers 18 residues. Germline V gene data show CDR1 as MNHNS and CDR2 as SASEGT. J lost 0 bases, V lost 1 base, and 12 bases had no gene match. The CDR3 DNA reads TGTGCCAGCAGTGAAGGACAGGGTGTCCCTCGAAGCTCCTACGAGCAGTACGTC. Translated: CASSEGQGVPRSSYEQYV.